Listed here are 8 T cell receptor beta chains from one sample, sequenced in a study of tumor and adjacent non-tumor tissue in lung cancer. RNA was extracted from bulk tissue without any cell sorting. The library came from three nested PCR rounds adapted from ARM-PCR protocols. TCRdb reprocessed the multiplex PCR reads with MiXCR, giving one entry per CDR3 protein. The sample records about 120,000 distinct CDR3 sequences, under 90% being singletons. The sample taken for sequencing was lung tumor tissue. Receptor source: a man aged 65-85 years with non-small cell lung cancer.

This clonotype was picked up many times. The chain joins TRBV7-8 to TRBJ1-2; TRBD1 matches at 8 bases. This CDR3 contains 12 residues. Germline assignment: CDR1 SGHVS and CDR2 FQNEAQ. V trimming: 5 bases; J trimming: 9 bases; junction bases outside the gene matches: 5. Written as DNA, the CDR3 is TGTGCCAGCAGCGTACAGGGGGAAAGCTACACCTTC. The encoded protein is CASSVQGESYTF.

This clonotype was recorded a few times. This may come from a read error, since a much larger clone is one base off. The chain links TRBV6-5 to TRBJ2-5; possibly TRBD2 for D (5 bases). CDR3 size: 16 residues. The V end was cut by 0 bases, the J end by 3 bases, with 14 bases between. Germline-derived CDR1 and CDR2 are MNHEY and SVGAGI. The CDR3 loop is CASSYSVAREKETQYF. In DNA, the CDR3 is TGTGCCAGCAGTTACTCGGTAGCGAGGGAAAAAGAGACCCAGTACTTC.

Ten or more counts support this clonotype. The chain has TRBV20-1 and TRBJ2-7; D unclear. The CDR3 is 12 amino acids. Trimming removed 3 bases at V and 1 base at J, with 7 bases between. Germline V gene lookup returns CDR1 DFQATT and CDR2 SNEGSKA (reference sequence). CDR3 sequence reads: CSASSPSYEQYF. The CDR3 region has the DNA TGCAGTGCTAGTTCACCATCCTACGAGCAGTACTTC.

To note about this clonotype: The CDR3 ends on some other residue instead of the conserved phenylalanine or tryptophan, so this is likely a read error. This sequence joins TRBV13 and TRBJ1-6, with D tentatively TRBD1 (5 bases). Trimming shortened V by 2 bases and J by 8 bases, and 16 bases separated the two germline ends. The CDR3 consists of 16 residues. The germline gives CDR1 PRHDT, CDR2 FYEKMQ (reference sequence). The chain's CDR3 is CASSLPGAERDSPLHS. The CDR3 region has the DNA TGTGCCAGCAGCTTACCCGGGGCCGAGAGGGATTCACCCCTCCACTCT.

A note on this clonotype: One end of the junction fails to match germline, which may point to a read error. The V gene is TRBV6-5, the J gene TRBJ2-7; a possible D gene is TRBD1 (7 bases). Germline V gives CDR1 MNHEY, CDR2 SVGAGI. The CDR3 is made up of 14 amino acids. In DNA, the CDR3 is TGTGCCAGCAGTGCCGACAGGGACTCCTTCGAGCAGTACTTC. Amino acids: CASSADRDSFEQYF.

The genes are TRBV6-6 and TRBJ2-7, with unresolved D. The germline CDR1 and CDR2 sequences are MNHNY and SVGAGI (reference sequence). The CDR3 covers 11 residues. The CDR3 protein is CTASRNGEQYF. As DNA, the CDR3 is TGTACCGCCTCTAGGAATGGAGAGCAGTACTTC.

Note on this clonotype: No conserved phenylalanine or tryptophan is present at the end of the CDR3, so a read error is the likely explanation. The DNA is omitted, as the CDR3 cannot be located on it reliably, and the CDR3 follows TCRdb's listing. The V gene is TRBV6-2 or TRBV6-3, the J gene TRBJ2-5; the table's D call of TRBD1 was not tested on the DNA. From its first to its last residue, the CDR3 has 13 amino acids. Looked up from germline, CDR1 is MNHEY and CDR2 is SVGEGT. The CDR3 spells CASSEQSGGTQYH.

Details on this clonotype: One junction end disagrees with the germline gene, perhaps due to a read error. The chain combines TRBV19 with TRBJ1-3; D unresolved. This CDR3 has 14 residues. Germline V CDR1 and CDR2: LNHDA, SQIVND (reference sequence). The CDR3 loop is CGSSMMGPENTIYF. The CDR3, as DNA: TGTGGCAGTAGTATGATGGGCCCTGAAAACACCATATATTTT.